This T cell receptor (beta chain) was sequenced during a study of blood T cell repertoires in COVID-19. Study context: Samples representing acute and convalescent COVID-19 were sourced from the United States, Italy and Spain. Sample material is recorded as cDNA or gDNA derived from T cells, B-cell-depleted T cells, or PBMCs.

This clone turned up a few times. Original analysis: Scientists estimated how many nucleated cells there were by amplifying reference gene primers. Clones were read by immunoSEQ multiplex PCR, and TCRdb kept only the in-frame ones, dropping some. Clone size and V and J calls were adopted from that table, with D and trimming inferred from the DNA. Of approximately 54,000 clones in the sample, 80% to 90% were seen once. This CDR3 has 13 residues. Per the germline V gene, CDR1 is SNHLY and CDR2 is FYNNEI. V lost 8 bases and J lost 2, with 10 bases in between. The V and J genes are TRBV2 and TRBJ1-5, with D perhaps TRBD1 (5 bases). The sequence was obtained from a woman aged 60-75 years with acute or convalescent COVID-19. The material sequenced was peripheral blood. This CDR3 reads CASGKGGNQPQHF. For the CDR3, the DNA is TGTGCCAGCGGGAAAGGGGGCAATCAGCCCCAGCATTTT.